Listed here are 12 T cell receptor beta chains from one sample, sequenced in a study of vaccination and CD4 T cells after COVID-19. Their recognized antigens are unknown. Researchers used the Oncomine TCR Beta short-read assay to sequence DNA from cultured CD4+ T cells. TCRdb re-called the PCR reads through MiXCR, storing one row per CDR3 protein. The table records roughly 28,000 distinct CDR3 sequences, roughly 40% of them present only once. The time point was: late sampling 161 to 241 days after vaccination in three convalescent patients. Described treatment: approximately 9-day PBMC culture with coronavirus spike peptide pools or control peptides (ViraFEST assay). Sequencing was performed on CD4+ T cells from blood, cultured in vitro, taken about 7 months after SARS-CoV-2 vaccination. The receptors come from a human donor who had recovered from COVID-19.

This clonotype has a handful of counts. CDR3 in amino acids: CASSSGRRSSYNEQFF. The CDR3 DNA is TGTGCCAGCAGTTCAGGCAGGAGGAGCTCCTACAATGAGCAGTTCTTC. The rearrangement joins TRBV6-5 to TRBJ2-1, with D perhaps matching TRBD2 (5 bases). Germline V gives CDR1 MNHEY, CDR2 SVGAGI. This CDR3 is 16 amino acids long. Trimming left V 4 bases short and J 0 bases short, with 13 bases between.

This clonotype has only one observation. The CDR3 nucleotides are TGTGCCAGCAGCTCAGGACTAGCGGGAGGGAATAAGTTCTTC. It encodes CASSSGLAGGNKFF. The chain uses TRBV7-2 and TRBJ2-1, with 15 bases that match TRBD2. Germline CDR1 SGHTA, CDR2 FQGNSA. Losses at the gene ends were 4 bases for V and 14 bases for J; bases not matched to a gene: 6. This CDR3 contains 14 residues.

The DNA for the CDR3 is TGCAGTGCTAGACCCCCGTCTGGCCCCGGTTATAACGAGCAGTACTTC. This gives the protein CSARPPSGPGYNEQYF. This chain connects TRBV20-1 to TRBJ2-7; D remains unclear. CDR1 and CDR2 (germline): DFQATT, SNEGSKA (reference sequence). The CDR3 length is 16 residues. V lost 2 bases, J lost 5 bases, and 22 bases lay in between.

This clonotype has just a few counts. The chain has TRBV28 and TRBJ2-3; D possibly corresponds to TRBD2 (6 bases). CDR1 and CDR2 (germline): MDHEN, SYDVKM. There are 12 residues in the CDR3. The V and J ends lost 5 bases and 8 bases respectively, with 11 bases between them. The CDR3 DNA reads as TGTGCCAGCAGTATCCCAGCGGGTACGCAGTATTTT. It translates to CASSIPAGTQYF. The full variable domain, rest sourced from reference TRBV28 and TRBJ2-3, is DVKVTQSSRYLVKRTGEKVFLECVQDMDHENMFWYRQDPGLGLRLIYFSYDVKMKEKGDIPEGYSVSREKKERFSLILESASTNQTSMYLCASSIPAGTQYFGPGTRLTVL.

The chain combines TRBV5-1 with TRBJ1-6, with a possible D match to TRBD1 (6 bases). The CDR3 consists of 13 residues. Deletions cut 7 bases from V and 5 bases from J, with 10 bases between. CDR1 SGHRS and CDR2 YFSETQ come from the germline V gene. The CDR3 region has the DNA TGCGCCAGCTGGGGGGACAATAATTCACCCCTCCACTTT. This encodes CASWGDNNSPLHF.

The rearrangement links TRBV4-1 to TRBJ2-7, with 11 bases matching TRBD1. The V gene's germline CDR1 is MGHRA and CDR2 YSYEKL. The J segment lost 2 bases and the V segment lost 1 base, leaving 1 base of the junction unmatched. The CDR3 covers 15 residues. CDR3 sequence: CASSQVGQGAYEQYF. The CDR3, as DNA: TGCGCCAGCAGCCAAGTGGGACAGGGGGCCTACGAGCAGTACTTC.

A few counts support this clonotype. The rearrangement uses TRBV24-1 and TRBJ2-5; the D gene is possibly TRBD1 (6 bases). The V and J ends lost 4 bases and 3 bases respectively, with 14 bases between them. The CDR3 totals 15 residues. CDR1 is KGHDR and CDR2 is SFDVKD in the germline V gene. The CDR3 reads CATSDRRGLKETQYF. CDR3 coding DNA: TGTGCCACCAGTGACCGCAGGGGTCTAAAAGAGACCCAGTACTTC.

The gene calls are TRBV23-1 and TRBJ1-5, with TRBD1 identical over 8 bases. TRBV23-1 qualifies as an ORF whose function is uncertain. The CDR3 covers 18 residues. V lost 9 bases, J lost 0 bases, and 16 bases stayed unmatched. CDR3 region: CASSQSQGAPYSNQPQHF. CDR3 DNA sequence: TGCGCCAGTTCCCAGTCGCAGGGGGCTCCTTATAGCAATCAGCCCCAGCATTTT.

The CDR3 is CASSLGDRPRGPQHF. In DNA, the CDR3 is TGTGCCAGCAGCTTAGGTGACAGGCCCAGGGGGCCCCAGCATTTT. The chain joins TRBV7-9 to TRBJ1-5; a weak D match, TRBD1 (6 bases). The CDR3 has 15 amino acids. V was shortened by 1 base and J by 9 bases, with 16 bases between the two germline ends. Germline values: CDR1 SEHNR, CDR2 FQNEAQ (reference sequence). Combining the CDR3 with reference TRBV7-9 and TRBJ1-5 gives the whole variable domain DTGVSQNPRHKITKRGQNVTFRCDPISEHNRLYWYRQTLGQGPEFLTYFQNEAQLEKSRLLSDRFSAERPKGSFSTLEIQRTEQGDSAMYLCASSLGDRPRGPQHFGDGTRLSIL.

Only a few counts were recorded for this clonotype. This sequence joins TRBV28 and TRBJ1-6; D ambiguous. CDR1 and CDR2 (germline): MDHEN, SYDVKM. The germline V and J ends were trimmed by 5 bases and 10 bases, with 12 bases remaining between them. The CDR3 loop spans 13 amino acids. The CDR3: CASSLEQISPLHF. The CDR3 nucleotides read TGTGCCAGCAGTCTTGAGCAGATATCACCCCTCCACTTT.

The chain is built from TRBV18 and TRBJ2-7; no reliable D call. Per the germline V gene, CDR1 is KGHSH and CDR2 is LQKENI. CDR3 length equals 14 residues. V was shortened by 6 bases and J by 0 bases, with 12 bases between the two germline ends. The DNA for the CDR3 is TGTGCCAGCTCTCCGGAGCAGGACTCCTACGAGCAGTACTTC. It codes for CASSPEQDSYEQYF.

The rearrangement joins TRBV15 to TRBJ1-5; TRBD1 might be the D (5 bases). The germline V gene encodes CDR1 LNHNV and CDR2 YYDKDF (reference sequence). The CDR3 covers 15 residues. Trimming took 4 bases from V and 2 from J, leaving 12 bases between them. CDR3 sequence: CATSTVTVRNQPQHF. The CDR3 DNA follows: TGTGCCACCAGCACTGTGACAGTACGCAATCAGCCCCAGCATTTT.